Below, 20 T cell receptor beta chains from the same sample are listed, as sequenced in a study of T cells expressing NK-cell markers. TCRdb processed the 5' RACE reads again and assigns one entry to each CDR3 protein, with no DNA. The sample spans about 15,000 distinct CDR3 sequences; the ten largest clones claim about 63%. The sequenced sample consisted of blood T cells: a sorted CD56 or NKG2C T cell subset, CD4+ or CD8+ T cells, or bulk PBMC T cells (not recorded which). The receptors derive from a man between 18 and 69 years old in good health.

V gene TRBV6-2 or TRBV6-3 combines with J gene TRBJ2-1; no DNA is available, so the TRBD1 call from TCRdb remains unchecked. Looked up from germline, CDR1 is MNHEY and CDR2 is SVGEGT. The CDR3 covers 16 residues. CDR3 amino acids: CASSSAPGGGYNEQFF.

This chain uses TRBV7-6 with TRBJ1-1; TCRdb outputs TRBD1, but without DNA this stays unchecked. CDR1 is SGHVS, CDR2 FNYEAQ, per germline. The CDR3 contains 14 residues. This chain's CDR3 is CASTQDRVNTEAFF.

V is TRBV7-9 and J is TRBJ2-7; the TCRdb call, TRBD1, lacks DNA for checking. The CDR3 is made up of 13 amino acids. Germline V lookup: CDR1 SEHNR, CDR2 FQNEAQ (reference sequence). CDR3 loop: CASSGTGNYEQYF.

This chain connects TRBV29-1 to TRBJ2-7. Germline values: CDR1 SQVTM, CDR2 ANQGSEA. The CDR3 is 11 amino acids. CDR3 region: CSVEIGYEQYF.

This chain connects TRBV10-3 to TRBJ1-2; TCRdb calls TRBD1, which cannot be checked without DNA. From germline, CDR1 is ENHRY and CDR2 SYGVKD. The CDR3 loop spans 13 amino acids. CDR3 sequence reads: CAISRQGAEGYTF.

The chain carries TRBV20-1 and TRBJ1-4. The CDR3 is 14 amino acids. CDR1 and CDR2 (germline): DFQATT, SNEGSKA (reference sequence). CDR3 protein: CSARGRDYNEKLFF.

V and J are TRBV6-1 and TRBJ2-7; TCRdb lists TRBD2, though no DNA is available to test this call. The CDR3 is 15 residues long. Per germline, CDR1 MNHNS and CDR2 SASEGT. The CDR3 sequence is CASGITSGRYYEQYF.

The chain is built from TRBV21-1 and TRBJ2-7; TCRdb designates TRBD1, a call that cannot be tested without DNA. TRBV21-1 is an annotated pseudogene. The CDR3 loop spans 14 amino acids. The CDR3 sequence: CAEPRESTDYEQYF.

The chain combines TRBV6-5 with TRBJ1-1; lacking DNA, the TRBD1 call made by TCRdb goes unchecked. The CDR3 extends over 14 amino acids. The germline V gene has CDR1 MNHEY and CDR2 SVGAGI. CDR3 sequence reads: CASSYPGTEIQAFF.

The chain has TRBV4-2 and TRBJ2-1; as DNA is missing, the TRBD2 call by TCRdb cannot be tested. Per germline, CDR1 LGHNA and CDR2 YNFKEQ. The CDR3 runs 16 residues. The CDR3: CASSQGAGGSYNEQFF.

The CDR3 sequence: CATSDHVGDPSATDTQYF. The chain is built from TRBV24-1 and TRBJ2-3; the TRBD1 assignment by TCRdb is unverifiable without DNA. Germline V gene sequence: CDR1 KGHDR, CDR2 SFDVKD. The CDR3 has 18 amino acids.

The chain has TRBV5-1 and TRBJ1-6; TCRdb calls TRBD1, which cannot be checked without DNA. Germline lookup yields CDR1 SGHRS and CDR2 YFSETQ. The CDR3 is 14 residues long. CDR3 sequence reads: CASSTRDRDSPLHF.

This chain uses TRBV18 with TRBJ2-2; the D call of TRBD2 rests on TCRdb alone, since no DNA is present to check it. The CDR3 contains 14 residues. CDR1 is KGHSH, CDR2 LQKENI, per germline. CDR3 sequence reads: CASSPPMRAGELFF.

The chain has TRBV27 and TRBJ2-2; TCRdb reports TRBD1, a call that lacks DNA to check it against. CDR3 length equals 15 residues. Germline CDR1 reads MNHEY; CDR2 reads SMNVEV (reference sequence). This chain's CDR3 is CASSSGQGNTGELFF.

The chain uses TRBV7-6 and TRBJ2-1; TCRdb calls TRBD2, which cannot be checked without DNA. The germline gives CDR1 SGHVS, CDR2 FNYEAQ. This CDR3 has 16 residues. CDR3 loop: CASSLGSSGSYNEQFF.

The V and J genes are TRBV24-1 and TRBJ2-2; the TCRdb D gene call, TRBD1, has no DNA to confirm it. CDR3 length: 16 residues. Germline-derived CDR1 and CDR2 are KGHDR and SFDVKD. CDR3 sequence: CATSDLGTGRTGELFF.

J is TRBJ2-6 and V is TRBV5-1; TCRdb calls TRBD1, which cannot be checked without DNA. Per the germline V gene, CDR1 is SGHRS and CDR2 is YFSETQ. The CDR3 extends over 16 amino acids. CDR3 amino acids: CASSLERGAGANVLTF. Together with reference TRBV5-1 and TRBJ2-6, the CDR3 gives the full variable domain: KAGVTQTPRYLIKTRGQQVTLSCSPISGHRSVSWYQQTPGQGLQFLFEYFSETQRNKGNFPGRFSGRQFSNSRSEMNVSTLELGDSALYLCASSLERGAGANVLTFGAGSRLTVL.

The gene calls are TRBV7-2 and TRBJ1-4. Germline V gives CDR1 SGHTA, CDR2 FQGNSA. The CDR3 runs 14 residues. The CDR3 spells CASSPRPTNEKLFF.

This chain joins TRBV20-1 and TRBJ2-1; TCRdb indicates TRBD2, and absent DNA this call remains unverified. CDR1 is DFQATT and CDR2 is SNEGSKA in the germline V gene (reference sequence). This CDR3 spans 16 amino acids. The CDR3: CSARDPGTSGRNEQFF.

The V call is TRBV6-2 or TRBV6-3, the J call TRBJ2-3; as DNA is missing, the TRBD2 call by TCRdb cannot be tested. Germline CDR1 MNHEY, CDR2 SVGEGT. The CDR3 spans 18 residues. CDR3 protein: CASSSPRGGRSSTDTQYF.